A single sample gave rise to the 32 T cell receptor beta chains below, sequenced in a study of blood T cells in healthy people across ages. Through a sample-barcoded 5' primer and a J-beta primer mix, a second PCR was run for roughly 7 to 12 cycles. TCRdb itself ran the 5' RACE reads through MiXCR, one entry per CDR3 protein. The table has hundreds of thousands of distinct CDR3 sequences, under 30% seen once. These data were also reused for a study on T cells of mothers and their children.

The sequenced sample was blood. The source of these receptors is a boy younger than 18 in good health.

The chain joins TRBV6-5 to TRBJ2-1; TRBD2 aligns across 7 bases. This CDR3 has 14 residues. Germline lookup yields CDR1 MNHEY and CDR2 SVGAGI. V gave up 4 bases and J gave up 8 bases; unmatched junction bases: 8. The chain's CDR3 is CASSFGGGSDEQFF. CDR3 nucleotide sequence: TGTGCCAGCAGTTTTGGCGGGGGTAGCGATGAGCAGTTCTTC.

This clonotype was recorded a few times. The chain carries TRBV3-1 and TRBJ1-2, with D perhaps matching TRBD1 (5 bases). Germline values: CDR1 LGHDT, CDR2 YNNKEL (reference sequence). The CDR3 spans 14 residues. Trimming took off 4 bases at V and 3 bases at J, with 12 bases between the two ends. The CDR3, as DNA: TGTGCCAGCAGCCTCCCGGGACGGCACTATGGCTACACCTTC. Its translation is CASSLPGRHYGYTF.

This clonotype was counted only a few times. The genes are TRBV3-1 and TRBJ1-3; possibly TRBD1 for D (6 bases). Germline lookup yields CDR1 LGHDT and CDR2 YNNKEL (reference sequence). The CDR3 length is 15 residues. Between the trimmed V and J ends, which lost 0 bases and 7 bases, there was a span of 13 bases. The CDR3 DNA is TGTGCCAGCAGCCAAGAGTGGCAGGGGCGGAACACCATATATTTT. Encoded protein: CASSQEWQGRNTIYF.

This clonotype was recorded a few times. The chain employs TRBV6-1 and TRBJ2-7; 7 positions match TRBD1. The CDR3 is 14 amino acids. In germline, CDR1 is MNHNS, CDR2 SASEGT. The V segment lost 6 bases and the J segment 3 bases; nucleotides outside the gene matches: 8. The CDR3 region is CASRPRQGNYEQYF. The CDR3 region has the DNA TGTGCCAGCAGACCCCGACAGGGCAACTACGAGCAGTACTTC.

This clonotype showed up just a few times. This chain uses TRBV6-5 with TRBJ2-5; 8 nucleotides agree with TRBD1. The DNA end is a closer match to TRBJ2-1, so the J assignment may be wrong. CDR1 is MNHEY and CDR2 is SVGAGI in the germline V gene. The CDR3 consists of 12 residues. The CDR3 sequence is CASRDRVDEQFF. The CDR3 nucleotides read TGTGCCAGCAGGGACAGGGTCGATGAGCAGTTCTTC.

This clonotype has just a few counts. The rearrangement uses TRBV5-1 and TRBJ2-3; TRBD2 matches 9 bases. The germline V gene encodes CDR1 SGHRS and CDR2 YFSETQ. This CDR3 comprises 17 residues. The V segment lost 4 bases and the J segment 0 bases; nucleotides outside the gene matches: 9. The CDR3 here is CASSRGVAGESTDTQYF. As DNA, the CDR3 is TGCGCCAGCAGCCGGGGGGTAGCGGGGGAGAGCACAGATACGCAGTATTTT.

This clonotype has at least ten counts. The gene calls are TRBV12-3 or TRBV12-4 and TRBJ2-7; D gene unclear. Trimming shortened V by 3 bases and J by 3 bases, and 3 bases separated the two germline ends. The CDR3 extends over 11 amino acids. CDR3 DNA sequence: TGTGCCAGCAGTTTGTACTACGAGCAGTACTTC. Translating it yields CASSLYYEQYF.

The sample holds many counts of this clonotype. The J gene is TRBJ1-4, the V gene TRBV7-3; TRBD1 is a possible D gene (5 bases). The CDR3 has 15 residues. Germline V gene data show CDR1 as SGHTA and CDR2 as FQGTGA. The ends were cut back, 0 bases at V and 2 bases at J, with 7 bases in the middle. The CDR3 sequence is CASSLTGGTNEKLFF. As DNA, the CDR3 is TGTGCCAGCAGCTTAACTGGGGGGACTAATGAAAAACTGTTTTTT.

This rearrangement joins TRBV9 to TRBJ2-7, with D unresolved. The germline gives CDR1 SGDLS, CDR2 YYNGEE. This CDR3 spans 12 amino acids. V gave up 4 bases and J gave up 7 bases, with 12 bases separating them. The CDR3 nucleotides are TGTGCCAGCAGCCCGTCCGAAAGGGAGCAGTACTTC. This translates into CASSPSEREQYF.

There are a few counts of this clonotype. The V gene is TRBV6-1, the J gene TRBJ2-3; 11 bases are a match to TRBD2. Germline lookup yields CDR1 MNHNS and CDR2 SASEGT. The CDR3 length is 14 residues. The V segment lost 7 bases and the J segment 3 bases; nucleotides outside the gene matches: 3. The CDR3 protein is CASTPSGGTDTQYF. The CDR3 nucleotides read TGTGCCAGCACCCCTAGCGGGGGGACAGATACGCAGTATTTT.

The chain has TRBV29-1 and TRBJ2-4; 7 bases are shared with TRBD2. Germline V gives CDR1 SQVTM, CDR2 ANQGSEA. V lost 4 bases, J lost 2 bases, and 5 bases stayed unmatched. The CDR3 loop spans 14 amino acids. CDR3 in DNA: TGCAGCGTTGGTGCGGGGGAATCCAAAAACATTCAGTACTTC. The encoded protein is CSVGAGESKNIQYF.

The CDR3 sequence: CASSFGTAGSDTQYF. CDR3 bases: TGTGCCAGCAGCTTCGGGACAGCCGGGTCCGATACGCAGTATTTT. The V gene is TRBV11-2, the J gene TRBJ2-3; 7 bases agree with TRBD1. CDR3 size: 15 residues. Germline CDR1 SGHAT, CDR2 FQNNGV. After removal of 3 bases from V and 6 bases from J, the junction contained 9 bases not matched to a gene.

The J gene is TRBJ2-7, the V gene TRBV7-3; D may correspond to TRBD1 or TRBD2 (6 bases each). In germline, CDR1 is SGHTA, CDR2 FQGTGA. V was cut by 5 bases and J by 7 bases, with 27 bases left in between. This CDR3 comprises 17 residues. CDR3 DNA sequence: TGTGCCAGCAGCCCTAATGTCAACAGGGCCTCACGGGGGGAGCAGTACTTC. Translation gives CASSPNVNRASRGEQYF.

This clonotype was observed a handful of times. This chain joins TRBV28 and TRBJ2-1; possible D gene TRBD1, 5 bases. The CDR3 sequence is 18 residues long. In germline, CDR1 is MDHEN, CDR2 SYDVKM. V was cut by 3 bases and J by 8 bases, with 26 bases left in between. CDR3 protein: CASSFKNVRQGAVHEQFF. DNA of the CDR3: TGTGCCAGCAGTTTCAAGAATGTGCGGCAGGGTGCTGTCCATGAGCAGTTCTTC.

This clonotype was detected only a few times. The chain is built from TRBV2 and TRBJ2-1; 11 positions agree with TRBD2. Germline values: CDR1 SNHLY, CDR2 FYNNEI. The CDR3 consists of 15 residues. Trimming cost V 7 bases and J 4 bases; bases outside gene matches: 6. CDR3 in amino acids: CASKRGLAEYNEQFF. The CDR3 DNA is TGTGCCAGCAAGAGGGGACTAGCGGAGTACAATGAGCAGTTCTTC.

In this sample, this clonotype turned up once. The V gene is TRBV20-1, the J gene TRBJ1-4; D perhaps matches TRBD1 (6 bases). Germline CDR1 reads DFQATT; CDR2 reads SNEGSKA (reference sequence). V gave up 6 bases and J gave up 4 bases, with 27 bases separating them. The CDR3 runs 18 residues. The CDR3 region is CSAKPQAQRQEFNEKLFF. The CDR3 DNA is TGCAGTGCCAAGCCACAGGCCCAAAGACAGGAGTTTAATGAAAAACTGTTTTTT.

V is TRBV29-1 and J is TRBJ2-1, with 9 bases aligning to TRBD2. The CDR3 sequence is 18 residues long. The germline gives CDR1 SQVTM, CDR2 ANQGSEA. The V segment lost 3 bases and the J segment 0 bases; nucleotides outside the gene matches: 12. In nucleotides, the CDR3 is TGCAGCGTTGATCGTGTTTCTAGCGGGGCGCTCTCCTACAATGAGCAGTTCTTC. Protein: CSVDRVSSGALSYNEQFF.

This clonotype was detected a few times. The chain's CDR3 is CSVGQERETQYF. In DNA, the CDR3 is TGCAGCGTTGGACAGGAGCGAGAGACCCAGTACTTC. The chain has TRBV29-1 and TRBJ2-5; D is perhaps TRBD1 (6 bases). Deletions cut 4 bases from V and 4 bases from J, with 10 bases between. Looked up from germline, CDR1 is SQVTM and CDR2 is ANQGSEA. The CDR3 spans 12 residues.

The chain links TRBV12-3 or TRBV12-4 to TRBJ2-1, with TRBD2 identical over 9 bases. V lost 7 bases and J lost 4; bases outside the gene matches: 8. The CDR3 has 15 amino acids. This chain's CDR3 is CASKVAGAPYNEQFF. CDR3 bases: TGTGCCAGCAAGGTAGCGGGGGCCCCTTACAATGAGCAGTTCTTC.

A few counts support this clonotype. Its ends do not fully match the called genes, so a read error is possible. The genes are TRBV7-7 and TRBJ1-1, with TRBD1 matching 7 bases. The CDR3 totals 15 residues. Germline values: CDR1 SSHAT, CDR2 FNYEAQ (reference sequence). CDR3 sequence (DNA): TGTGCTAGCAGCTTAGTGAACAGGGGAGCCACTGAAGTTTTCTTT. Residues: CASSLVNRGATEVFF.

This clonotype was seen a few times. The genes are TRBV28 and TRBJ2-5; D is possibly TRBD1 or TRBD2 (5 bases each). This CDR3 spans 14 amino acids. Per germline, CDR1 MDHEN and CDR2 SYDVKM. Trimming took 5 bases from V and 1 from J, leaving 11 bases between them. In DNA, the CDR3 is TGTGCCAGCAGTGCACCGGGACCCCAAGAGACCCAGTACTTC. This encodes CASSAPGPQETQYF.

This clonotype has just a few counts. The chain employs TRBV2 and TRBJ2-3; D possibly matches TRBD1 or TRBD2 (5 bases each). The CDR3 length is 15 residues. Between the trimmed V and J ends, which lost 2 bases and 2 bases, there was a span of 11 bases. The V gene's germline CDR1 is SNHLY and CDR2 FYNNEI. DNA for the CDR3: TGTGCCAGCAGTGAACTCGGGACCCACACAGATACGCAGTATTTT. Its translation: CASSELGTHTDTQYF.

This clonotype appeared a few times. Its ends do not fully match the called genes, so a read error is possible. The V and J genes are TRBV25-1 and TRBJ1-4; unclear D gene. Germline assignment: CDR1 MGHDK and CDR2 SYGVNS. The CDR3 contains 13 residues. The CDR3 here is CASRLGSNEELFF. DNA of the CDR3: TGTGCCAGCAGGTTGGGGTCTAATGAAGAACTGTTTTTT.

In this sample, this clonotype turned up many times. The V call is TRBV29-1, the J call TRBJ2-7; 8 positions agree with TRBD1. This CDR3 is built from 12 residues. In germline, CDR1 is SQVTM, CDR2 ANQGSEA. After removal of 6 bases from V and 2 bases from J, the junction contained 3 bases not matched to a gene. CDR3 sequence: CSVKGQAYEQYF. DNA for the CDR3: TGCAGCGTAAAGGGACAGGCCTACGAGCAGTACTTC.

The chain recombines TRBV3-1 with TRBJ1-2, with a weak D call TRBD1 (5 bases). The V and J ends lost 4 bases and 6 bases respectively, with 18 bases between them. From germline, CDR1 is LGHDT and CDR2 YNNKEL (reference sequence). There are 15 residues in the CDR3. CDR3 loop: CASSPFGGGKDGYTF. CDR3 bases: TGTGCCAGCAGCCCCTTCGGGGGAGGAAAGGATGGCTACACCTTC.

The gene calls are TRBV12-3 or TRBV12-4 and TRBJ1-5; no clear D gene. V was trimmed by 4 bases and J by 5 bases, leaving 6 bases between them. This CDR3 has 12 amino acids. CDR3 DNA sequence: TGTGCCAGCAGTTACGGGGATCAGCCCCAGCATTTT. This encodes CASSYGDQPQHF.

The chain carries TRBV20-1 and TRBJ1-2, with 12 bases that match TRBD1. The CDR3 is 18 residues long. CDR1 is DFQATT and CDR2 is SNEGSKA in the germline V gene (reference sequence). The CDR3 protein is CSAPGTGGPKTTRYGYTF. The CDR3 nucleotides are TGCAGCGCTCCAGGGACAGGGGGCCCGAAGACGACAAGATATGGCTACACCTTC.

The CDR3 loop is CASSLVRGLLRDEQFF. The CDR3 DNA reads as TGTGCCAGCAGCTTAGTTCGGGGCCTCCTTCGGGATGAGCAGTTCTTC. The rearrangement joins TRBV7-9 to TRBJ2-5; the D gene could be TRBD1 or TRBD2 (5 bases each). The J call may be wrong; the DNA end is better matched by TRBJ2-1. The length of the CDR3 is 16 residues. Germline CDR1 reads SEHNR; CDR2 reads FQNEAQ (reference sequence).

The chain couples TRBV12-3 or TRBV12-4 to TRBJ2-3; D is possibly TRBD2 (5 bases). V lost 4 bases, J lost 5 bases, and 7 bases lay in between. The CDR3 length is 12 residues. The CDR3 region is CASSYRGDTQYF. The CDR3 DNA sequence: TGTGCCAGCAGTTACCGGGGAGATACGCAGTATTTT.

The CDR3 spells CASNLYGTRYNEQFF. CDR3 bases: TGTGCCAGCAACCTCTACGGGACTCGCTACAATGAGCAGTTCTTC. The V and J genes are TRBV9 and TRBJ2-1, with D tentatively TRBD2 (6 bases). Trimming stripped 6 bases from V and 3 bases from J, with 16 bases between. The CDR3 sequence is 15 residues long. Per the germline V gene, CDR1 is SGDLS and CDR2 is YYNGEE.

The J gene is TRBJ2-5, the V gene TRBV20-1, with D uncertain. With 6 bases removed from V and 1 base from J, the gap between germline ends came to 12 bases. CDR3 length: 13 amino acids. CDR1 and CDR2 (germline): DFQATT, SNEGSKA (reference sequence). CDR3 coding DNA: TGCAGTGCCCGAGGTGTTTCCCAAGAGACCCAGTACTTC. Protein sequence: CSARGVSQETQYF.

The chain employs TRBV15 and TRBJ2-5; D possibly corresponds to TRBD2 (6 bases). The germline V and J ends were trimmed by 0 bases and 4 bases, with 18 bases remaining between them. This CDR3 has 17 residues. The germline V gene encodes CDR1 LNHNV and CDR2 YYDKDF (reference sequence). The CDR3 sequence: CATSRDRRGPGGETQYF. The CDR3 region has the DNA TGTGCCACCAGCAGAGATCGGAGGGGCCCGGGTGGAGAGACCCAGTACTTC.